This T cell receptor (beta chain) was sequenced in a study of tumor-infiltrating lymphocytes in primary liver carcinoma. As for the study in general: In every tissue type, samples returned a similar yield of roughly 3.65 to 7.5 million productive TCRbeta reads. Findings and caveats of the study: It was in tumors, not blood, that the top-250-clone fraction was significantly higher (p = 0.039). Researchers report that only about 7-24% of top clones turned up in all five tumor regions. Tumor region pairs shared more overlap than did tumor-adjacent and tumor-blood pairs.

Total RNA (approximately 500 ng) served as template for TCR beta cDNA synthesis primed by a constant-region primer. Slightly modified ARM-PCR with three nested multiplex PCR rounds yielded TCR beta libraries. Researchers ran the first two PCR rounds for roughly 11 cycles each with TRBV1-TRBV30 forward primers and a C-beta reverse primer. TCRdb processed the multiplex PCR reads anew with MiXCR; each CDR3 protein has one entry. Of approximately 99,000 distinct CDR3 sequences in the sample, around three quarters were seen once. Germline assignment: CDR1 SGHVS and CDR2 FQNEAQ. The CDR3 is 15 amino acids. This clonotype was seen a few times. The antigen remains unidentified. A much larger clonotype is one base distant, so this may be a read error. Co-extracted RNA and DNA came from about 19-30 mg of unsorted bulk tissue.

The J gene is TRBJ1-5, the V gene TRBV7-8; maybe TRBD1 (5 bases). Sequencing used liver tumor tissue from sampling region 5. The sample's subset: tumor region T5, tumor centre. The clonotype was recovered from a woman aged 55-69 years with primary liver carcinoma and hepatitis B virus infection. CDR3 loop: CASNLVGGGNQPQHF. In nucleotides, the CDR3 is TGTGCCAGCAACTTAGTCGGGGGTGGCAATCAGCCCCAGCATTTT.